This T cell receptor beta chain was identified during a study of vaccination effects on CD4 cells after COVID-19. General study findings and limits: Relatively few convalescent patients took part in the study, which had no early post-infection timepoints.

Expansion with viral peptide pools was applied to antigen-specific CD4+ T cells by the ViraFEST assay prior to sequencing. After roughly 10 days in culture, the CD4+ T cells were isolated. Participants received two doses of either the BNT162b2 or mRNA-1273 vaccine. Turning to this clone: Its antigen is not known. Other DNA sequences in the same sample also yield this CDR3.

TCRdb's copy holds only in-frame clones and misses some; the assay was immunoSEQ multiplex PCR. Of about 80,000 clones listed, 77% are singletons. This CDR3 spans 12 amino acids. V gave up 3 bases and J gave up 8 bases, with 10 bases separating them. Germline V lookup: CDR1 MDHEN, CDR2 SYDVKM. This clonotype was obtained from a human donor who received a COVID-19 vaccine. The rearrangement uses TRBV28 and TRBJ1-2, with a tentative D call TRBD1 (5 bases). The sample in question was CD4+ T cells from PBMCs cultured with HCoV-OC43 spike peptides, obtained after COVID-19 vaccination. Regarding subset: HCoV-OC43 spike overlapping peptide pool stimulation. CDR3 coding DNA: TGTGCCAGCAGTTTGGGGCAGGGCGGCTACACCTTC. Translated, it gives CASSLGQGGYTF.